This entry lists 30 T cell receptor beta chains sequenced from one sample in a study of blood T cell repertoires in COVID-19. Generated by immunoSEQ multiplex PCR, the TCRdb table keeps only in-frame clones and is missing some. The table includes about 220,000 clones, 80% detected once. Sequencing input: peripheral blood. These receptors were taken from a human donor in a cohort sampled during active COVID-19.

This chain links TRBV5-3 with TRBJ1-1, with D unclear. TRBV5-3 falls under the ORF class, with uncertain function. This CDR3 is 13 amino acids long. The V end lost 3 bases, the J end lost 7 bases, and 13 bases lay between the germline ends. The CDR3: CARSSGRVGEAFF. The CDR3 nucleotides read TGTGCCAGAAGCTCTGGGAGGGTTGGTGAAGCTTTCTTT.

This rearrangement joins TRBV2 to TRBJ2-1; 7 bases agree with TRBD2. V shed 0 bases and J 3 bases; nucleotides not matched to a gene: 8. Per the germline V gene, CDR1 is SNHLY and CDR2 is FYNNEI. The CDR3 has 17 amino acids. Written as DNA, the CDR3 is TGTGCCAGCAGTGAAGCGCCATGGGAGCGGGGCTACAATGAGCAGTTCTTC. Encoded protein: CASSEAPWERGYNEQFF.

The chain uses TRBV7-2 and TRBJ1-1; D is unclear. CDR1 is SGHTA and CDR2 is FQGNSA in the germline V gene. The CDR3 consists of 14 residues. V dropped 2 bases and J dropped 1 base, with 8 bases sitting between them. CDR3 in DNA: TGTGCCAGCAGCTTATACGTCAGGAACACTGAAGCTTTCTTT. It yields the protein CASSLYVRNTEAFF.

The chain recombines TRBV10-3 with TRBJ1-5; D might be TRBD1 (5 bases). Trimming took off 10 bases at V and 5 bases at J, with 15 bases between the two ends. Germline CDR1 reads ENHRY; CDR2 reads SYGVKD. CDR3 size: 13 residues. The CDR3 loop is CASQGQADQPQHF. Written as DNA, the CDR3 is TGTGCCAGCCAGGGCCAGGCAGATCAGCCCCAGCATTTT.

The chain carries TRBV12-3 or TRBV12-4 and TRBJ2-3; D is undetermined. The CDR3 is 10 amino acids. V was clipped by 2 bases and J by 9 bases, with 3 bases between them. CDR3 amino acids: CASSLRTQYF. In DNA form, the CDR3 reads TGTGCCAGCAGTTTACGGACGCAGTATTTT.

The chain employs TRBV7-9 and TRBJ1-1; tentatively, D is TRBD1 (5 bases). Trimming took off 4 bases at V and 6 bases at J, with 12 bases between the two ends. Germline assignment: CDR1 SEHNR and CDR2 FQNEAQ (reference sequence). The CDR3 runs to 13 residues. The CDR3 nucleotides are TGTGCCAGCAGCTCCCCAGGGAAAGCTGAAGCTTTCTTT. This translates into CASSSPGKAEAFF. Based on the CDR3 plus reference TRBV7-9 and TRBJ1-1, the full variable domain is DTGVSQNPRHKITKRGQNVTFRCDPISEHNRLYWYRQTLGQGPEFLTYFQNEAQLEKSRLLSDRFSAERPKGSFSTLEIQRTEQGDSAMYLCASSSPGKAEAFFGQGTRLTVV.

Comments on this clone: Other nucleotide sequences in the sample specify the same CDR3. The V gene is TRBV5-5, the J gene TRBJ2-3; D remains ambiguous. This CDR3 has 13 amino acids. Germline CDR1 is SGHKS and CDR2 is YYEKEE (reference sequence). Trimming removed 2 bases from V and 0 bases from J, with 4 bases in between. CDR3 sequence: CASSFSSTDTQYF. For the CDR3, the DNA is TGTGCCAGCAGCTTTTCTAGCACAGATACGCAGTATTTT.

This rearrangement joins TRBV28 to TRBJ1-1; 8 bases map to TRBD1. CDR1 MDHEN and CDR2 SYDVKM come from the germline V gene. The CDR3 totals 17 residues. V lost 3 bases, J lost 2 bases, and 11 bases stayed unmatched. The CDR3 coding sequence is TGTGCCAGCAGTTTTGTACACAGGGGGGTCGGCAACACTGAAGCTTTCTTT. It codes for CASSFVHRGVGNTEAFF.

This sequence joins TRBV27 and TRBJ2-6; D gene ambiguous. The germline V gene encodes CDR1 MNHEY and CDR2 SMNVEV (reference sequence). The CDR3 runs 16 residues. V was shortened by 1 base and J by 0 bases, with 7 bases between the two germline ends. The CDR3 region has the DNA TGTGCCAGCAGTTTATACTTCTCCTCTGGGGCCAACGTCCTGACTTTC. This codes for CASSLYFSSGANVLTF. Filled out from reference TRBV27 and TRBJ2-6, the complete variable domain reads EAQVTQNPRYLITVTGKKLTVTCSQNMNHEYMSWYRQDPGLGLRQIYYSMNVEVTDKGDVPEGYKVSRKEKRNFPLILESPSPNQTSLYFCASSLYFSSGANVLTFGAGSRLTVL.

The V gene is TRBV15, the J gene TRBJ2-2, with D perhaps TRBD2 (5 bases). This CDR3 region has 15 residues. The ends were cut back, 1 base at V and 4 bases at J, with 10 bases in the middle. Germline values: CDR1 LNHNV, CDR2 YYDKDF (reference sequence). CDR3 residues: CATSRGGMSTGELFF. The CDR3 nucleotides read TGTGCCACCAGCAGAGGAGGGATGTCCACCGGGGAGCTGTTTTTT.

The rearrangement uses TRBV5-1 and TRBJ2-5, with D possibly being TRBD1 (5 bases). The germline V gene has CDR1 SGHRS and CDR2 YFSETQ. The CDR3 totals 15 residues. V was pared by 2 bases and J by 4 bases, with 15 bases between. Here the CDR3 reads CASSLNAGRTETQYF. DNA for the CDR3: TGCGCCAGCAGCTTAAATGCAGGGCGGACAGAGACCCAGTACTTC. Looking up the rest from reference TRBV5-1 and TRBJ2-5 gives the full variable domain: KAGVTQTPRYLIKTRGQQVTLSCSPISGHRSVSWYQQTPGQGLQFLFEYFSETQRNKGNFPGRFSGRQFSNSRSEMNVSTLELGDSALYLCASSLNAGRTETQYFGPGTRLLVL.

There are a few counts of this clone. The CDR3 DNA is TGTGCCAGCTCGCCCCCCCTAGACGGCACTGAAGCTTTCTTT. It encodes CASSPPLDGTEAFF. The chain couples TRBV18 to TRBJ1-1; D remains unclear. The V gene's germline CDR1 is KGHSH and CDR2 LQKENI. Trimming cost V 6 bases and J 4 bases, with 15 bases left between them. This CDR3 has 14 residues.

Here the CDR3 reads CASSKTTGPGEQYF. The CDR3 DNA reads as TGTGCCAGCAGCAAGACGACAGGCCCGGGGGAGCAGTACTTC. The chain uses TRBV11-3 and TRBJ2-7; D possibly corresponds to TRBD1 (6 bases). CDR3 length: 14 amino acids. Germline-derived CDR1 and CDR2 are SGHNT and YENEEA. V gave up 5 bases and J gave up 7 bases, with 18 bases separating them.

The chain couples TRBV5-1 to TRBJ1-2; D unresolved. The germline CDR1 and CDR2 sequences are SGHRS and YFSETQ. The length of the CDR3 is 14 residues. Trimming cost V 6 bases and J 4 bases, with 16 bases left between them. CDR3 sequence: CASKLDGLFYGYTF. CDR3 in DNA: TGCGCCAGCAAGCTCGATGGGCTCTTCTATGGCTACACCTTC.

The chain carries TRBV24-1 and TRBJ2-1; TRBD2 is a possible D gene (7 bases). The V gene lost 5 bases and the J gene lost 6 bases, with 19 bases spanning the gap. This CDR3 is built from 16 residues. Germline V gene data show CDR1 as KGHDR and CDR2 as SFDVKD. CDR3 nucleotides: TGTGCCACCAGTGTGGGGGGGGGCTCCATTGTCAATGAGCAGTTCTTC. Its protein is CATSVGGGSIVNEQFF.

The chain has TRBV7-2 and TRBJ2-5; D perhaps matches TRBD2 (6 bases). CDR3 length: 13 amino acids. Germline V CDR1 and CDR2: SGHTA, FQGNSA. V lost 3 bases to trimming and J lost 3 bases, with 8 bases between them. This chain's CDR3 is CASSFSGEETQYF. The DNA for the CDR3 is TGTGCCAGCAGCTTCTCGGGGGAAGAGACCCAGTACTTC.

There are a few counts of this clone. The chain carries TRBV6-4 and TRBJ2-7, with D possibly TRBD1 on 6 matching bases. Germline V CDR1 and CDR2: MRHNA, SNTAGT. The CDR3 length is 11 residues. With 7 bases removed from V and 12 bases from J, the gap between germline ends came to 16 bases. CDR3 amino acids: CASNRQALGYF. The CDR3 DNA reads as TGTGCCAGCAATCGACAGGCCCTCGGGTACTTC.

J is TRBJ1-5 and V is TRBV20-1, with 9 bases aligning to TRBD1. CDR3 length: 15 residues. V was pared by 3 bases and J by 3 bases, with 6 bases of the junction left unmatched. CDR1 DFQATT and CDR2 SNEGSKA come from the germline V gene (reference sequence). The CDR3 is CSASPGTGHNQPQHF. CDR3 DNA: TGCAGTGCTAGTCCCGGGACAGGGCACAATCAGCCCCAGCATTTT.

The J gene is TRBJ2-2, the V gene TRBV19; TRBD2 might be the D (6 bases). In germline, CDR1 is LNHDA, CDR2 SQIVND (reference sequence). V gave up 5 bases and J gave up 3 bases, with 10 bases separating them. This CDR3 spans 14 amino acids. The CDR3 is CASSPGLYTGELFF. In DNA, the CDR3 is TGTGCCAGTAGTCCGGGACTCTACACCGGGGAGCTGTTTTTT.

The chain employs TRBV5-5 and TRBJ1-5; perhaps TRBD1 as D (6 bases). Germline V lookup: CDR1 SGHKS, CDR2 YYEKEE (reference sequence). V lost 3 bases, J lost 3 bases, and 10 bases lay in between. The CDR3 has 14 residues. The CDR3 reads CASSSSGDNQPQHF. The CDR3 DNA reads as TGTGCCAGCAGCTCTTCAGGGGACAATCAGCCCCAGCATTTT.

This chain joins TRBV6-1 and TRBJ1-1, with TRBD1 identical over 8 bases. The trim removed 3 bases at V and 5 bases at J, leaving 5 bases unmatched. This CDR3 has 14 amino acids. Germline V lookup: CDR1 MNHNS, CDR2 SASEGT. CDR3 nucleotide sequence: TGTGCCAGCAGTGAGGCTGACAGGGGTACTGAAGCTTTCTTT. Protein product: CASSEADRGTEAFF.

This CDR3 is CASSQDQEGREAFF. CDR3 DNA: TGCGCCAGCAGCCAAGATCAGGAGGGGCGTGAAGCTTTCTTT. The chain recombines TRBV4-1 with TRBJ1-1; tentatively, D is TRBD1 (5 bases). There are 14 residues in the CDR3. Deletions cut 0 bases from V and 7 bases from J, with 12 bases between. Germline lookup yields CDR1 MGHRA and CDR2 YSYEKL.

This clone was counted once. This chain joins TRBV18 and TRBJ2-3; 8 positions agree with TRBD1. V lost 0 bases to trimming and J lost 6 bases; unmatched junction nucleotides: 8. The germline gives CDR1 KGHSH, CDR2 LQKENI. The CDR3 covers 16 residues. CDR3 sequence: CASSPPRDRGPDTQYF. The CDR3 DNA sequence: TGTGCCAGCTCACCACCTCGAGACAGGGGTCCGGATACGCAGTATTTT.

CDR3 sequence reads: CASSPANEKLFF. DNA of the CDR3: TGTGCCAGCAGTCCCGCTAATGAAAAACTGTTTTTT. The V gene is TRBV6-5, the J gene TRBJ1-4; D is unclear. The CDR3 totals 12 residues. V was trimmed by 5 bases and J by 3 bases, leaving 4 bases between them. In germline, CDR1 is MNHEY, CDR2 SVGAGI.

The chain joins TRBV6-1 to TRBJ2-7; 8 bases align to TRBD2. The germline V gene has CDR1 MNHNS and CDR2 SASEGT. With V trimmed by 2 bases and J by 7 bases, 10 bases remained unmatched. The CDR3 is made up of 15 amino acids. The CDR3 nucleotides are TGTGCCAGCAGTGAATATGGGACTAGGGGTTTGGAGCAGTACTTC. This gives the protein CASSEYGTRGLEQYF.

This clone occurred a few times. The rearrangement joins TRBV6-2 or TRBV6-3 to TRBJ2-4, with TRBD1 matching 7 bases. Per germline, CDR1 MNHEY and CDR2 SVGEGT. This CDR3 has 14 residues. Trimming at V came to 5 bases and at J to 8 bases, leaving 9 bases not matched to a gene. This CDR3 is CASSQDRLEDIQYF. CDR3 nucleotide sequence: TGTGCCAGCAGTCAGGACAGGTTGGAGGACATTCAGTACTTC.

The chain has TRBV27 and TRBJ2-7, with TRBD2 matching 12 bases. This CDR3 region has 15 residues. With 6 bases clipped from V and 3 bases from J, the junction kept 6 bases outside the gene matches. CDR1 is MNHEY, CDR2 SMNVEV, per germline (reference sequence). Here the CDR3 reads CASRDRLAGDYEQYF. CDR3 sequence (DNA): TGTGCCAGCAGGGATAGACTAGCGGGAGACTACGAGCAGTACTTC.

V is TRBV19 and J is TRBJ2-3; D possibly corresponds to TRBD2 (5 bases). Looked up from germline, CDR1 is LNHDA and CDR2 is SQIVND (reference sequence). CDR3 length: 15 amino acids. V was cut by 3 bases and J by 6 bases, with 16 bases left in between. This CDR3 is CASSMSGGRVDTQYF. As DNA, the CDR3 is TGTGCCAGTAGTATGAGTGGCGGGCGCGTGGATACGCAGTATTTT.

The rearrangement joins TRBV28 to TRBJ2-1, with 8 bases aligning to TRBD2. The junction had 10 bases not matched to a gene; V was cut back by 3 bases and J by 0 bases. This CDR3 is 18 amino acids long. CDR1 is MDHEN, CDR2 SYDVKM, per germline. For the CDR3, the DNA is TGTGCCAGCAGTTTTGAAGTAGCGGGAAGGTCCTCCTACAATGAGCAGTTCTTC. Its protein is CASSFEVAGRSSYNEQFF.

V is TRBV5-1 and J is TRBJ2-1; 10 bases are shared with TRBD2. The CDR3 is 15 residues long. With 6 bases clipped from V and 8 bases from J, the junction kept 11 bases outside the gene matches. Germline lookup yields CDR1 SGHRS and CDR2 YFSETQ. In DNA form, the CDR3 reads TGCGCCAGCACCACAAGCGGGAGGGAGGGGGATGAGCAGTTCTTC. Protein sequence: CASTTSGREGDEQFF.